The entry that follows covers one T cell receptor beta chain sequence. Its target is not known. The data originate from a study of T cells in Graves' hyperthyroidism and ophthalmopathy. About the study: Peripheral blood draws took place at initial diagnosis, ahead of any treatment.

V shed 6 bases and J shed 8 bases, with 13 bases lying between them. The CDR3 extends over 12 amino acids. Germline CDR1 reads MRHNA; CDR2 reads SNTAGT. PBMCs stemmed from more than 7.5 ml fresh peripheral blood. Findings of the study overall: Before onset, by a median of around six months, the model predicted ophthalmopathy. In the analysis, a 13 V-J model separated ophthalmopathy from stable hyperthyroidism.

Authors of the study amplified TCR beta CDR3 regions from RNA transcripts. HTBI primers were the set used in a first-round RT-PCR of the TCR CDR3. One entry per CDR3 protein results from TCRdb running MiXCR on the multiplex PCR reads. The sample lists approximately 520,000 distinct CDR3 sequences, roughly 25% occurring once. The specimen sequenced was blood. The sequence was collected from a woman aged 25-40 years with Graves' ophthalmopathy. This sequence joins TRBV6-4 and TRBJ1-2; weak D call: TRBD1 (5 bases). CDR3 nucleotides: TGTGCCAGCAGCAGGGATTTTGGCGGCTACACCTTC. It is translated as CASSRDFGGYTF.